This passage covers 8 T cell receptor beta chains from one sample sequenced in a study of blood T cell repertoires in COVID-19. This table comes from immunoSEQ multiplex PCR, and its TCRdb copy is limited to in-frame clones, with some not included. This table holds some 130,000 clones, 79% found once. Sequenced material: peripheral blood. All receptors come from a woman aged 80 or older with acute or convalescent COVID-19.

This clone appeared a single time. J is TRBJ2-2 and V is TRBV6-2 or TRBV6-3; 12 nucleotides align to TRBD2. The CDR3 sequence is 17 residues long. With 4 bases clipped from V and 2 bases from J, the junction kept 5 bases outside the gene matches. Germline V gene data show CDR1 as MNHEY and CDR2 as SVGEGT. This CDR3 reads CASSSPGLAGNTGELFF. The CDR3 bases are TGTGCCAGCAGTTCCCCCGGACTAGCGGGAAACACCGGGGAGCTGTTTTTT.

The chain couples TRBV5-4 to TRBJ2-3; D gene uncertain. Germline CDR1 SGHNT, CDR2 YYREEE (reference sequence). Trimming shortened V by 0 bases and J by 2 bases, and 7 bases separated the two germline ends. CDR3 length: 14 amino acids. As DNA, the CDR3 is TGTGCCAGCAGCTTGGACTCCACCACAGATACGCAGTATTTT. As protein: CASSLDSTTDTQYF.

V and J are TRBV29-1 and TRBJ1-1; D is possibly TRBD1 (6 bases). This CDR3 spans 13 amino acids. The V gene's germline CDR1 is SQVTM and CDR2 ANQGSEA. Trimming took off 4 bases at V and 5 bases at J, with 14 bases between the two ends. The CDR3 region has the DNA TGCAGCGTTGGAATACAGGGTTGGACTGAAGCTTTCTTT. Translation: CSVGIQGWTEAFF.

The genes are TRBV28 and TRBJ1-2, with D tentatively TRBD1 (6 bases). This CDR3 region has 16 residues. Looked up from germline, CDR1 is MDHEN and CDR2 is SYDVKM. V lost 4 bases and J lost 4, with 19 bases in between. The CDR3 coding sequence is TGTGCCAGCAGTTCGCCCCTGGACAGCCCGATCTATGGCTACACCTTC. Encoded protein: CASSSPLDSPIYGYTF.

The CDR3 region is CASSLQGLSYEQYF. DNA for the CDR3: TGCGCCAGCAGCTTGCAGGGCCTCTCCTACGAGCAGTACTTC. The rearrangement links TRBV5-1 to TRBJ2-7; D is perhaps TRBD1 (5 bases). CDR1 and CDR2 (germline): SGHRS, YFSETQ. The CDR3 contains 14 residues. The V and J ends lost 1 base and 0 bases respectively, with 8 bases between them.

The J gene is TRBJ1-1, the V gene TRBV29-1; no reliable D call. Germline V gene sequence: CDR1 SQVTM, CDR2 ANQGSEA. The length of the CDR3 is 12 residues. The V gene lost 5 bases and the J gene lost 2 bases, with 9 bases spanning the gap. The CDR3 here is CSVFGVNTEAFF. The DNA of the CDR3 is TGCAGCGTTTTCGGAGTTAACACTGAAGCTTTCTTT.

This chain uses TRBV7-2 with TRBJ2-3, with 7 bases aligning to TRBD1. After removal of 5 bases from V and 14 bases from J, the junction contained 13 bases not matched to a gene. Germline CDR1 SGHTA, CDR2 FQGNSA. The CDR3 covers 13 residues. CDR3 region: CASSLRQGQSLYF. CDR3 DNA sequence: TGTGCCAGCAGCCTGAGACAGGGCCAGAGTCTGTATTTT.

V is TRBV2 and J is TRBJ1-1, with TRBD1 as a possible D gene (6 bases). The V gene lost 6 bases and the J gene lost 5 bases, with 16 bases spanning the gap. Germline CDR1 SNHLY, CDR2 FYNNEI. The CDR3 covers 14 residues. The chain's CDR3 is CASRNRAVGTEAFF. The CDR3 DNA follows: TGTGCCAGCAGGAACAGGGCTGTAGGGACTGAAGCTTTCTTT.